This T cell receptor (beta chain) is from a study of T cells in Graves' hyperthyroidism and ophthalmopathy. The wider study: Peripheral blood was obtained at initial diagnosis, preceding any treatment. Study-level findings and limits: The majority of expanded thyroid clonotypes above 0.001 also appeared in blood.

Germline values: CDR1 SGDLS, CDR2 YYNGEE. The V gene lost 0 bases and the J gene lost 5 bases, with 12 bases spanning the gap. CDR3 length: 15 amino acids. Exclusion of a patient resulted from uncontrolled infection, other autoimmune disease, pregnancy or lactation. PBMCs were sourced from approximately 10 ml fresh peripheral blood. The investigators amplified TCR beta CDR3 regions from RNA transcripts. Researchers ran a first-round RT-PCR on the TCR CDR3 using the HTBI primer set. TCRdb passed the multiplex PCR reads through MiXCR, listing each CDR3 protein once. The table shows hundreds of thousands of distinct CDR3 sequences, with more than 30% occurring only once. This clonotype was counted between two and nine times. What it binds is not known.

The sample comprised blood. The chain is built from TRBV9 and TRBJ1-5; D may be TRBD1 (5 bases). The sequence was obtained from a man between 18 and 35 years old with Graves' hyperthyroidism. Written as DNA, the CDR3 is TGTGCCAGCAGCGTAGGGGATCAGGGATATCAGCCCCAGCATTTT. Translation gives CASSVGDQGYQPQHF.